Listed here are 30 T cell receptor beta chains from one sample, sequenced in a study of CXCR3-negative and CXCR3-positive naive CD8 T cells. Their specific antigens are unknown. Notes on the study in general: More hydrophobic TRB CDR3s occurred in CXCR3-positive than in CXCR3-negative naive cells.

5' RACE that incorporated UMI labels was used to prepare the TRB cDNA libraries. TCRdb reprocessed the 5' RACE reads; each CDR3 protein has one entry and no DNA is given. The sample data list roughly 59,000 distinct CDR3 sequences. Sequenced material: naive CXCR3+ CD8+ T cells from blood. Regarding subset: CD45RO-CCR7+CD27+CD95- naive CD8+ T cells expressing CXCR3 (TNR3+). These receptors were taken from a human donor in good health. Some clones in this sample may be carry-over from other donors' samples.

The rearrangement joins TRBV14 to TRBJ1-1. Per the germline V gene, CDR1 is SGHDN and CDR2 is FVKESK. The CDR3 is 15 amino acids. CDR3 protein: CASSYRWAPVTEAFF.

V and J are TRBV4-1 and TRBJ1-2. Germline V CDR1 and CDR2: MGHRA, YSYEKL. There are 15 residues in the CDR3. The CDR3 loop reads CASSPLASFDYGYTF.

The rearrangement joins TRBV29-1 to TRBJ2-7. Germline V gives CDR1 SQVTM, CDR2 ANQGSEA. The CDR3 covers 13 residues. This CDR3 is CSVTGRLIGEQYF.

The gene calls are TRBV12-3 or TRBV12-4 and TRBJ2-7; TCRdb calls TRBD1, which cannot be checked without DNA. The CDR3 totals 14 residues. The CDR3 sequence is CASSPRDRGREQYF.

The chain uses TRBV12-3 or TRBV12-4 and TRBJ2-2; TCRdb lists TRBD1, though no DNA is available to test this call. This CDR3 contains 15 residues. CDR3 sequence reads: CASSPPGGDHGELFF.

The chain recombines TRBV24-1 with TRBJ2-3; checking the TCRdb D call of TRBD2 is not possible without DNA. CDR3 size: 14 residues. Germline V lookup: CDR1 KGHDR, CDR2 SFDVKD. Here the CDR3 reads CATSGSGRADTQYF.

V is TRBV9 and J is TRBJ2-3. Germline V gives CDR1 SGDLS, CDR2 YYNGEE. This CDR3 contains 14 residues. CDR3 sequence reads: CASSGIGLRDTQYF.

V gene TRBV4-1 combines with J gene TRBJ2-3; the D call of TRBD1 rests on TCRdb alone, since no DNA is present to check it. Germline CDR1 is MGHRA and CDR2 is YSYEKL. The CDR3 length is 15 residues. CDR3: CASKRTDPSTDTQYF.

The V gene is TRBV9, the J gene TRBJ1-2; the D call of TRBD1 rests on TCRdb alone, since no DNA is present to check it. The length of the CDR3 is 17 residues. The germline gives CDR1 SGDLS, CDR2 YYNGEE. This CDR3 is CASSAFHRGQTNYGYTF.

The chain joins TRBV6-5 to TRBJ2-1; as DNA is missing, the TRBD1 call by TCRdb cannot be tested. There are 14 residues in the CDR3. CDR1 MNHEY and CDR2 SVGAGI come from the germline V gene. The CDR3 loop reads CASSYSQGADEQFF.

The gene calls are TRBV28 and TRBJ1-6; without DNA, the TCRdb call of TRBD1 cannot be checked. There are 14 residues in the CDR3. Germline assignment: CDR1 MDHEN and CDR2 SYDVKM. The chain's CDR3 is CASSFGQEDSPLHF.

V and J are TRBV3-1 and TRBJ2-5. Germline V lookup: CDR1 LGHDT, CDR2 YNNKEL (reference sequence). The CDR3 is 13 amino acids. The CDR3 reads CASSQEPEETQYF.

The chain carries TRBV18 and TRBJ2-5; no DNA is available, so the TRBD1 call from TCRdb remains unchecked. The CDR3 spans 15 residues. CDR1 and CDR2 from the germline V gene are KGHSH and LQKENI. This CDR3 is CASSPEGQGVETQYF.

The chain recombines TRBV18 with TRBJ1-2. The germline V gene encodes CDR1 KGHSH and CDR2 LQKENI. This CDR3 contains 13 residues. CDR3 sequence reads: CASSPAENYGYTF.

CDR3 region: CASSSSIAGGTYEQYF. The rearrangement joins TRBV27 to TRBJ2-7; TCRdb outputs TRBD2, but without DNA this stays unchecked. The CDR3 has 16 amino acids. Germline V CDR1 and CDR2: MNHEY, SMNVEV (reference sequence).

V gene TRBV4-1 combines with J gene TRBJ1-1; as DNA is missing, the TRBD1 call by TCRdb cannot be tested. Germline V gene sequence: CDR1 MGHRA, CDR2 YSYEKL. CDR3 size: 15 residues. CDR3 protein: CASSQHQGADTEAFF.

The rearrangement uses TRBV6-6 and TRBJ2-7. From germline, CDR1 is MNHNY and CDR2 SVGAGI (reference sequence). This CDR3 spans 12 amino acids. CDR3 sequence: CASSYSSGEQYF.

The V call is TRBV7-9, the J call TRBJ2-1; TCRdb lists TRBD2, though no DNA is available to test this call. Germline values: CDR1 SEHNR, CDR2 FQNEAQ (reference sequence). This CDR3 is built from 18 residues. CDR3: CASSFTDSGRAGWNEQFF.

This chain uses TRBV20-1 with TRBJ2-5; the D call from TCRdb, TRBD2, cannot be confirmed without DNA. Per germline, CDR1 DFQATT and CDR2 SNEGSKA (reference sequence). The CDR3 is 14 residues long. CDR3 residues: CSAEPAGRRETQYF.

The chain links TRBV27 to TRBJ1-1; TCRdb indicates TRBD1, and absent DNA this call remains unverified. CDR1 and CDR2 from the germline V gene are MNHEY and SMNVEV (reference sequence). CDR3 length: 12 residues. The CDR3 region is CASSDRAAEAFF.

CDR3 residues: CASSLESGSSYEQYF. This chain links TRBV5-5 with TRBJ2-7. CDR1 SGHKS and CDR2 YYEKEE come from the germline V gene (reference sequence). The CDR3 consists of 15 residues.

The CDR3 reads CASSSGGGAREQYF. This rearrangement joins TRBV19 to TRBJ2-7; TCRdb's D call, TRBD1, is unchecked because there is no DNA. Germline V CDR1 and CDR2: LNHDA, SQIVND (reference sequence). The CDR3 totals 14 residues.

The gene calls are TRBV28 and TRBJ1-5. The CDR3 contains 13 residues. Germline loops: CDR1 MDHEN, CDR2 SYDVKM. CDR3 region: CASSLGVDEPQHF.

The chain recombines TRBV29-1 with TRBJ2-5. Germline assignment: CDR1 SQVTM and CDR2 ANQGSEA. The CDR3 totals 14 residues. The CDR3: CSVEGRTVQETQYF.

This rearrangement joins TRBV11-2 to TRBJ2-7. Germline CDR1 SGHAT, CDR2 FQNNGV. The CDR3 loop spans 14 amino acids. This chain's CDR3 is CASSLDWRDYEQYF. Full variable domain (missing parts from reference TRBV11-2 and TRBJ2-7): EAGVAQSPRYKIIEKRQSVAFWCNPISGHATLYWYQQILGQGPKLLIQFQNNGVVDDSQLPKDRFSAERLKGVDSTLKIQPAKLEDSAVYLCASSLDWRDYEQYFGPGTRLTVT.

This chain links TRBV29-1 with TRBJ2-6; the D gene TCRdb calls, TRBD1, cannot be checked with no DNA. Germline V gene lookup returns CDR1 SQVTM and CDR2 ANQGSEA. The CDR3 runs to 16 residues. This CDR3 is CSVELTSGAGANVLTF.

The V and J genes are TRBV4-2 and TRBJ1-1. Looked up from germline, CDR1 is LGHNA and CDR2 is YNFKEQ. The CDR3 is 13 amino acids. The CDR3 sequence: CASSPDTNTEAFF.

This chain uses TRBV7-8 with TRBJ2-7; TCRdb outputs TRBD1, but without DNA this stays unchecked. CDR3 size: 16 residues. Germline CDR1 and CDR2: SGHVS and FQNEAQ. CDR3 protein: CASSLPRDSPVYEQYF.

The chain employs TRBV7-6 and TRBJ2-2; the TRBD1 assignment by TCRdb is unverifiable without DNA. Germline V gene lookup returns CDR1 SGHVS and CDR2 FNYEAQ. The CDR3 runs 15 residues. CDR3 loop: CASSFGGTNTGELFF.

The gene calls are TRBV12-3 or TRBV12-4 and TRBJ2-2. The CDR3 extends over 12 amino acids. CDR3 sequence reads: CASSFYVGELFF.